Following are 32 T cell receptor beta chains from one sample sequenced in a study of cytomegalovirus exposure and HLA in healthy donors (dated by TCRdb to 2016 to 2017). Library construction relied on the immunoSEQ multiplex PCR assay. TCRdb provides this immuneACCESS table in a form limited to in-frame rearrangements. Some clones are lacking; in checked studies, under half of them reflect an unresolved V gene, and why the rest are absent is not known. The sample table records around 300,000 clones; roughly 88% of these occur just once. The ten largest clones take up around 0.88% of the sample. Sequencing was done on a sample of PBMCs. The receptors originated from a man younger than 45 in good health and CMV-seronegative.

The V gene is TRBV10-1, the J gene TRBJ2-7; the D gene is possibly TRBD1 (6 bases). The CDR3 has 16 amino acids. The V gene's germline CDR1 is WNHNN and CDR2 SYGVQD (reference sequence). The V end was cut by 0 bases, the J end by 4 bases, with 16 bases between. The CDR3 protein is CASSESRGQSGYEQYF. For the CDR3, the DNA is TGCGCCAGCAGTGAGTCTCGGGGACAATCGGGTTACGAGCAGTACTTC.

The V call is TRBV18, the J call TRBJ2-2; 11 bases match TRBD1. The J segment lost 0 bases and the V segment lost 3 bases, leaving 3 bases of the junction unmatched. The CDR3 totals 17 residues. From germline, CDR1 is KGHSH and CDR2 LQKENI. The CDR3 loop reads CASSPWDRGSNTGELFF. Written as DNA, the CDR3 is TGTGCCAGCTCACCGTGGGACAGGGGGTCGAACACCGGGGAGCTGTTTTTT.

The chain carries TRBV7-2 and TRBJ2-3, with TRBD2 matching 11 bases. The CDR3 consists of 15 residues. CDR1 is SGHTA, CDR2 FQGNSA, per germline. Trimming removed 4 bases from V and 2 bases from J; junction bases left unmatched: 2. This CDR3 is CASSSSGGNTDTQYF. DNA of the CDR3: TGTGCCAGCAGCTCTAGCGGGGGGAACACAGATACGCAGTATTTT.

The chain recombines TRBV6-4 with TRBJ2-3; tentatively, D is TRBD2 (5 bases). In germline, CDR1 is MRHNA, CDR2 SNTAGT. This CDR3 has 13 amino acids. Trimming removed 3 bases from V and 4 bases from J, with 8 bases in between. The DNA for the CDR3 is TGTGCCAGCAGTGATCGAGGGCCAGATACGCAGTATTTT. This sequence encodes CASSDRGPDTQYF.

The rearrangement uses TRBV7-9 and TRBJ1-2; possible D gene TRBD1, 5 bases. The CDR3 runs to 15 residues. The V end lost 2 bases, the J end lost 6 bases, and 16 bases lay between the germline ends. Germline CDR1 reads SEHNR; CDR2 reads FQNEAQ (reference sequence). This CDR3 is CASSLWEGQQDGYTF. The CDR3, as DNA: TGTGCCAGCAGCTTATGGGAGGGGCAGCAGGATGGCTACACCTTC.

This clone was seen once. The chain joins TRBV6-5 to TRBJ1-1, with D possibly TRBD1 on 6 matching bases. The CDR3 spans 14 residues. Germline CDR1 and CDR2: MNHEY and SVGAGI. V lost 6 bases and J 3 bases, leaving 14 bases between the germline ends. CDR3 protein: CASSAGGRDTEAFF. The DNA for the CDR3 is TGTGCCAGCAGCGCCGGGGGGCGGGACACTGAAGCTTTCTTT.

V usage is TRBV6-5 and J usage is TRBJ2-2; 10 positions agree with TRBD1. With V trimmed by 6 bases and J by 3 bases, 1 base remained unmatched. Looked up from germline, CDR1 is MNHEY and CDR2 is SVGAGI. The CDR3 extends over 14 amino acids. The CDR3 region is CASRTGGYTGELFF. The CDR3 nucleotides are TGTGCCAGCAGGACAGGGGGCTACACCGGGGAGCTGTTTTTT.

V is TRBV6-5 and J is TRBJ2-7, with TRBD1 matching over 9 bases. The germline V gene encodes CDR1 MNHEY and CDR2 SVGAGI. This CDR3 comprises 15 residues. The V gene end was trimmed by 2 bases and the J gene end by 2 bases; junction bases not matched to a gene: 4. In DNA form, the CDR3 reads TGTGCCAGCAGTTACCTAGGGACAGGGCCCTACGAGCAGTACTTC. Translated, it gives CASSYLGTGPYEQYF.

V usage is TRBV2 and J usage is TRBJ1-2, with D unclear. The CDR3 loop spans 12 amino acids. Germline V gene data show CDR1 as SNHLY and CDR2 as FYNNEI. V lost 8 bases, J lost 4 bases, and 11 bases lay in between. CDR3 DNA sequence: TGTGCCAGCGGCCGTGGCGGCTATGGCTACACCTTC. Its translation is CASGRGGYGYTF.

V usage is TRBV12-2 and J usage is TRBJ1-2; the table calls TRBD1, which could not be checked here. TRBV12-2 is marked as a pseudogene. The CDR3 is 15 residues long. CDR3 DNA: TGTGCAAGTCGCTTCAGACAGGGAAAAGGGTATGGCTACACCTTC. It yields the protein CASRFRQGKGYGYTF.

CDR3 sequence: CASSPGTGGLADTQYF. In DNA, the CDR3 is TGTGCCAGCAGTCCGGGGACAGGGGGCCTCGCAGATACGCAGTATTTT. The gene calls are TRBV27 and TRBJ2-3, with TRBD1 identical over 12 bases. Trimming took 5 bases from V and 4 from J; bases not matched to a gene: 7. The germline gives CDR1 MNHEY, CDR2 SMNVEV (reference sequence). The CDR3 loop spans 16 amino acids.

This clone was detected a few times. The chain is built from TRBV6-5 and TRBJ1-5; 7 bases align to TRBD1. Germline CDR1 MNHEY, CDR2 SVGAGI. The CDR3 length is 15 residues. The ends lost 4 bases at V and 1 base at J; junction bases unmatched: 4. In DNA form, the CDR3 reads TGTGCCAGCAGTTTCACGGGACAGAGCAATCAGCCCCAGCATTTT. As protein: CASSFTGQSNQPQHF.

The CDR3 DNA is TGTGCCTGGAGTGTACGTGGCAGTGAAGCTTTCTTT. Residues: CAWSVRGSEAFF. The chain joins TRBV30 to TRBJ1-1; D call uncertain. CDR1 and CDR2 from the germline V gene are GTSNPN and SVGIG (reference sequence). The CDR3 runs 12 residues. Trimming shortened V by 0 bases and J by 7 bases, and 9 bases separated the two germline ends.

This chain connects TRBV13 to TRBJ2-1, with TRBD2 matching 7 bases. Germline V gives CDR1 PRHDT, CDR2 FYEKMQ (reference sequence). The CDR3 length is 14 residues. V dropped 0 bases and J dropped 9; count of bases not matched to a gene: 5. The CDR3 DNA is TGTGCCAGCAGCTTAGGCGGACTAGTCCCTGAGCAGTTCTTC. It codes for CASSLGGLVPEQFF.

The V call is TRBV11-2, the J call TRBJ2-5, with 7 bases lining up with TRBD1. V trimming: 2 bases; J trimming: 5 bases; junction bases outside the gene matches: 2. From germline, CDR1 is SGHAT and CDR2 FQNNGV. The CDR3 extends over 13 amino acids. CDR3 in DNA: TGTGCCAGCAGCTTACAGGGGGAGGAGACCCAGTACTTC. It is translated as CASSLQGEETQYF.

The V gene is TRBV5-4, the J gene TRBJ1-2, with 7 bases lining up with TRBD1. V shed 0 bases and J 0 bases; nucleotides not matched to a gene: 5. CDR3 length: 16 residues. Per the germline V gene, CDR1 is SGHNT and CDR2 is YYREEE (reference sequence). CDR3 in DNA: TGTGCCAGCAGCTTGGAACAGGGGTGGGCTAACTATGGCTACACCTTC. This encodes CASSLEQGWANYGYTF.

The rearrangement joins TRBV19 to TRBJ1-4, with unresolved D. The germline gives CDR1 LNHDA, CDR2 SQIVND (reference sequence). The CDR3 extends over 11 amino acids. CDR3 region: CVGRIGEKLFF. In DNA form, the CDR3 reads TGTGTGGGGAGGATCGGTGAAAAACTGTTTTTT.

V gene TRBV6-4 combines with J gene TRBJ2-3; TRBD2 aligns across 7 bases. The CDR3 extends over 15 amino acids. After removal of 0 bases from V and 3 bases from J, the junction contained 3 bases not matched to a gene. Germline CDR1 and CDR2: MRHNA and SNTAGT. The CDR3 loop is CASSDSAGETDTQYF. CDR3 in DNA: TGTGCCAGCAGTGACTCGGCGGGGGAAACAGATACGCAGTATTTT.

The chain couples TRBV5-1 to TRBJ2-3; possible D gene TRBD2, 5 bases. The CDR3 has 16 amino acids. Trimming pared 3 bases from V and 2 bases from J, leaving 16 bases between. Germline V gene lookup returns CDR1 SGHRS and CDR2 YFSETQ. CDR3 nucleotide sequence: TGCGCCAGCAGCTCCGGCTCGGGAATTACCACAGATACGCAGTATTTT. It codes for CASSSGSGITTDTQYF.

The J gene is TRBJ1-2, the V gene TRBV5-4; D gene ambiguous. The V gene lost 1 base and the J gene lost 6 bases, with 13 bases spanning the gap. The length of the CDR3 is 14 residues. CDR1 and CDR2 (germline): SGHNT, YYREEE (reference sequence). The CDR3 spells CASSLMVMEDGYTF. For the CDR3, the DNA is TGTGCCAGCAGCTTGATGGTGATGGAGGATGGCTACACCTTC. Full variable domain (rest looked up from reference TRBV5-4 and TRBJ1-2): ETGVTQSPTHLIKTRGQQVTLRCSSQSGHNTVSWYQQALGQGPQFIFQYYREEENGRGNFPPRFSGLQFPNYSSELNVNALELDDSALYLCASSLMVMEDGYTFGSGTRLTVV.

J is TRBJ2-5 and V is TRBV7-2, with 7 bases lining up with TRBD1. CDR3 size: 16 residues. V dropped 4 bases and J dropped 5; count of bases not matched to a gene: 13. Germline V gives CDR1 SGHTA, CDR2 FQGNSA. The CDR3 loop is CASSWTKQGPTETQYF. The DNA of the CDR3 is TGTGCCAGCAGCTGGACAAAACAGGGGCCCACCGAGACCCAGTACTTC.

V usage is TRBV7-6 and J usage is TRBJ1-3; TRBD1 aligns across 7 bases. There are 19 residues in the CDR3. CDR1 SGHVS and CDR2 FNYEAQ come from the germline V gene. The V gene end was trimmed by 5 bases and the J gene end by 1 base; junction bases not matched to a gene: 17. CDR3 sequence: CASSLQGTAHLKSGNTIYF. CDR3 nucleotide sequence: TGTGCCAGCAGCCTCCAGGGGACAGCTCACCTAAAATCTGGAAACACCATATATTTT.

Written as DNA, the CDR3 is TGCGCCAGCAGCCAAGATTTGAATCCCCAGGGGGCTCGAACACTAGCCAAAAACATTCAGTACTTC. Amino acids: CASSQDLNPQGARTLAKNIQYF. The chain recombines TRBV4-1 with TRBJ2-4, with 8 nucleotides matching TRBD1. This CDR3 region has 22 residues. Germline-derived CDR1 and CDR2 are MGHRA and YSYEKL. After removal of 0 bases from V and 0 bases from J, the junction contained 19 bases not matched to a gene.

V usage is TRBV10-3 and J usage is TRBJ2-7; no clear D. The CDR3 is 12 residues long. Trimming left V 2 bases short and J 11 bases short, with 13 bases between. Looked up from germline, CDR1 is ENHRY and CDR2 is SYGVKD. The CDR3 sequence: CAISEEQVVEYF. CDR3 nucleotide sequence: TGTGCCATCAGTGAGGAGCAGGTAGTTGAGTACTTC.

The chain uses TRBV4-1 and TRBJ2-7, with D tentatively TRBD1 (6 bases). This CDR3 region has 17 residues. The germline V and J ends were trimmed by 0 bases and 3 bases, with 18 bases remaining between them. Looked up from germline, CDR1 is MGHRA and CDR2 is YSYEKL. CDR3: CASSQDIGAGAIYEQYF. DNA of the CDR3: TGCGCCAGCAGCCAAGATATTGGGGCAGGGGCGATCTACGAGCAGTACTTC.

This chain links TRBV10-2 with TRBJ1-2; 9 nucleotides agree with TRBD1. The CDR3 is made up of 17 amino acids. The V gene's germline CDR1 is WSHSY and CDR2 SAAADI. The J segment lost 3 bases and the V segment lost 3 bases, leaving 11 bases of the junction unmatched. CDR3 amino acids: CASSDGTGLLRHYGYTF. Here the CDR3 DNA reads TGCGCCAGCAGTGATGGGACAGGGCTGTTGAGACACTATGGCTACACCTTC.

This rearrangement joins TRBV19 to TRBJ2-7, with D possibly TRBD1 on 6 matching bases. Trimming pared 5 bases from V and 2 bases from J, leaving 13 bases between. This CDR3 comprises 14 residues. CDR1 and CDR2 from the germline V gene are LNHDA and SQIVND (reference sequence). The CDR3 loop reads CASSEGHRAYEQYF. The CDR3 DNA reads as TGTGCCAGTAGTGAGGGACACAGAGCCTACGAGCAGTACTTC.

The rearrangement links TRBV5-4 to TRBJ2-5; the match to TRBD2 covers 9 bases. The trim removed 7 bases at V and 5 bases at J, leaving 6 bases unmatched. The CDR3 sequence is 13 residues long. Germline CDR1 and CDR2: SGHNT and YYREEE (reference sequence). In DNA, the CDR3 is TGTGCCAGCCGTAGCGGGGGCGGGGAGACCCAGTACTTC. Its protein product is CASRSGGGETQYF. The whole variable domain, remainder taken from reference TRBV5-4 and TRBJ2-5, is ETGVTQSPTHLIKTRGQQVTLRCSSQSGHNTVSWYQQALGQGPQFIFQYYREEENGRGNFPPRFSGLQFPNYSSELNVNALELDDSALYLCASRSGGGETQYFGPGTRLLVL.

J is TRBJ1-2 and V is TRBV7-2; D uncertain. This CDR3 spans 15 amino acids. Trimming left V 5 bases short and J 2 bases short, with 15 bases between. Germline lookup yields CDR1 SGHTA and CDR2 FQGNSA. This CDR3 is CASSLRAAPNYGYTF. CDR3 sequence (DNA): TGTGCCAGCAGCCTCCGCGCAGCGCCGAACTATGGCTACACCTTC.

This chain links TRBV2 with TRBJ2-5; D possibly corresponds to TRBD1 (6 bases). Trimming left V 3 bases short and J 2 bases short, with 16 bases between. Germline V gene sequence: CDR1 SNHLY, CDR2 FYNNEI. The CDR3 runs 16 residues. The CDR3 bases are TGTGCCAGCAGTGACCCCCGGGACACTATACAAGAGACCCAGTACTTC. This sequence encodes CASSDPRDTIQETQYF.

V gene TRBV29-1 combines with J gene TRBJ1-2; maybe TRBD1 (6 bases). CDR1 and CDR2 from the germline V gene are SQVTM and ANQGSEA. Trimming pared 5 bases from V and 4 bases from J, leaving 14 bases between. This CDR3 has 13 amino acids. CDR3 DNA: TGCAGCGTTAAACCGACAGGCCTCTATGGCTACACCTTC. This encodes CSVKPTGLYGYTF.

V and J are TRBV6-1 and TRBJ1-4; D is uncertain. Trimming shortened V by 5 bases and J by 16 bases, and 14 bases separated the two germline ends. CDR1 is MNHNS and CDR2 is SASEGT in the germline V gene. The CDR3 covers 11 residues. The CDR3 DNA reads TGTGCCAGCAGTCAAACCGGGATACCGTTTTTT. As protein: CASSQTGIPFF.